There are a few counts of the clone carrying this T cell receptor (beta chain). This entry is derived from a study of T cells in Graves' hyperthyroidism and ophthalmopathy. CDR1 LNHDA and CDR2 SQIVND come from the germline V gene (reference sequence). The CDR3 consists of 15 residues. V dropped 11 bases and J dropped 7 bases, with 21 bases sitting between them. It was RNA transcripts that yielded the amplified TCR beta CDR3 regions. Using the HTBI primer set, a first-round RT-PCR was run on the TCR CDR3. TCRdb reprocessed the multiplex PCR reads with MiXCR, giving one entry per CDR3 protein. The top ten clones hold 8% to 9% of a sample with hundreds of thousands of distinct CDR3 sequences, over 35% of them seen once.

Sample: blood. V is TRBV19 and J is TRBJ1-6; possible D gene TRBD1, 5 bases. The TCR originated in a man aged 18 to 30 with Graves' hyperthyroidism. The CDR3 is CAWSSLRGLNSPLHF. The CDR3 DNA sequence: TGTGCCTGGAGTAGTCTCCGGGGACTCAATTCACCCCTCCACTTT.